The 31 T cell receptor beta chains reported below all come from one sample, sequenced in a study of cytomegalovirus exposure and HLA in healthy donors. The study ran its PCR with 60 Vbeta and 13 Jbeta primers. Only in-frame clones appear in the TCRdb table, and some are missing; sequencing was by immunoSEQ multiplex PCR. The sample lists 150,000 or so clones, around 81% occurring once. The sample taken for sequencing was PBMCs. These receptors came from a man aged 35 to 55 in good health and CMV-seronegative.

The chain employs TRBV4-2 and TRBJ2-7; 8 positions agree with TRBD2. The CDR3 is made up of 15 amino acids. Trimming cost V 0 bases and J 1 base; bases outside gene matches: 2. Germline V gene data show CDR1 as LGHNA and CDR2 as YNFKEQ. The CDR3: CASSQELAGSYEQYF. Written as DNA, the CDR3 is TGTGCCAGCAGCCAAGAGTTAGCGGGATCCTACGAGCAGTACTTC.

The chain is built from TRBV10-3 and TRBJ1-2; 8 bases align to TRBD1. Germline V gene data show CDR1 as ENHRY and CDR2 as SYGVKD. Losses at the gene ends were 7 bases for V and 7 bases for J; bases not matched to a gene: 11. This CDR3 is 14 amino acids long. CDR3 sequence reads: CAITGTGAGAGYTF. In DNA form, the CDR3 reads TGTGCCATCACCGGGACAGGTGCAGGAGCTGGCTACACCTTC.

With respect to this clone: Its ends do not fully match the called genes, so a read error is possible. This chain joins TRBV2 and TRBJ1-6; 9 bases line up with TRBD1. The CDR3 is made up of 15 amino acids. Germline values: CDR1 SNHLY, CDR2 FYNNEI. The DNA of the CDR3 is TGTGCCAGTAGTGATGGGACAGGGCGGAATTCACCCCTCCACTTT. Amino acids: CASSDGTGRNSPLHF.

This clone was seen only a few times. This chain links TRBV27 with TRBJ1-3, with 10 bases aligning to TRBD1. V was clipped by 6 bases and J by 14 bases; unmatched bases: 10. This CDR3 is 13 amino acids long. Germline lookup yields CDR1 MNHEY and CDR2 SMNVEV (reference sequence). The CDR3 loop reads CASRKGQGIPLYF. CDR3 nucleotide sequence: TGTGCCAGCAGGAAGGGACAGGGGATCCCGTTATATTTT.

The CDR3 DNA sequence: TGTGCCAGCAGCCCCCTAGCGGAGACCCAGTACTTC. This gives the protein CASSPLAETQYF. The chain combines TRBV6-6 with TRBJ2-5, with D perhaps TRBD2 (6 bases). The V gene's germline CDR1 is MNHNY and CDR2 SVGAGI (reference sequence). The CDR3 extends over 12 amino acids. Trimming removed 6 bases from V and 5 bases from J, with 10 bases in between.

This clone showed up just a few times. J is TRBJ1-1 and V is TRBV25-1; possibly TRBD1 for D (6 bases). Trimming took 4 bases from V and 5 from J, leaving 8 bases between them. The CDR3 covers 12 residues. Germline V CDR1 and CDR2: MGHDK, SYGVNS. The CDR3 region has the DNA TGTGCCAGCAGTGTAAGGGGGACTGAAGCTTTCTTT. Translated: CASSVRGTEAFF.

DNA of the CDR3: TGTGCCACCAAGCGTGACGGTTCTTACGAGCAGTACGTC. Its translation is CATKRDGSYEQYV. The chain combines TRBV7-9 with TRBJ2-7; D is ambiguous. Per germline, CDR1 SEHNR and CDR2 FQNEAQ (reference sequence). Trimming pared 10 bases from V and 4 bases from J, leaving 17 bases between. The length of the CDR3 is 13 residues.

There are a few counts of this clone. This sequence joins TRBV5-4 and TRBJ1-5, with TRBD1 identical over 11 bases. The CDR3 has 17 amino acids. The junction had 9 bases not matched to a gene; V was cut back by 1 base and J by 6 bases. Germline CDR1 SGHNT, CDR2 YYREEE (reference sequence). CDR3 loop: CASSLLRRTGGIQPQHF. The CDR3 DNA follows: TGTGCCAGCAGCTTGTTGCGTCGGACAGGGGGCATTCAGCCCCAGCATTTT.

This clone was observed once. This chain links TRBV4-1 with TRBJ2-3, with TRBD2 matching 7 bases. V lost 1 base and J lost 6; bases outside the gene matches: 10. This CDR3 is built from 16 residues. The germline gives CDR1 MGHRA, CDR2 YSYEKL. Here the CDR3 DNA reads TGCGCCAGCAGCCAAGTTAATAGCGGGTTATTGGATACGCAGTATTTT. Translated: CASSQVNSGLLDTQYF.

The rearrangement joins TRBV5-1 to TRBJ1-1, with 10 bases that match TRBD1. The germline gives CDR1 SGHRS, CDR2 YFSETQ. This CDR3 contains 17 residues. V gave up 4 bases and J gave up 1 base; unmatched junction bases: 10. The CDR3 spells CASSTERTGGKNTEAFF. The CDR3 DNA reads as TGCGCCAGCAGCACGGAGAGGACAGGGGGTAAGAACACTGAAGCTTTCTTT.

The chain is built from TRBV27 and TRBJ1-4, with 11 bases that match TRBD1. The CDR3 consists of 17 residues. Germline CDR1 reads MNHEY; CDR2 reads SMNVEV (reference sequence). The V segment lost 2 bases and the J segment 4 bases; nucleotides outside the gene matches: 6. CDR3 coding DNA: TGTGCCAGCAGTTTAAGGACAGGGGGCCGTAGTAATGAAAAACTGTTTTTT. Amino acid sequence: CASSLRTGGRSNEKLFF.

The chain is built from TRBV7-8 and TRBJ2-1; TRBD2 agrees at 11 bases. J lost 7 bases, V lost 7 bases, and 6 bases had no gene match. CDR1 and CDR2 (germline): SGHVS, FQNEAQ. The CDR3 is made up of 14 amino acids. This CDR3 is CASTQTSGRNEQFF. The CDR3 nucleotides read TGTGCCAGCACCCAAACTAGCGGGAGAAATGAGCAGTTCTTC.

Notes on this clone: The junction shows a germline mismatch at one end, possibly a read error. The J gene is TRBJ2-7, the V gene TRBV7-8; D may be TRBD2 (6 bases). The length of the CDR3 is 17 residues. The germline CDR1 and CDR2 sequences are SGHVS and FQNEAQ. CDR3 nucleotides: TGTGCCAGCAGCCTAGCGTTTTACAGCCAGAGCTCCTACGAGCAGTACTTC. Its protein is CASSLAFYSQSSYEQYF.

V gene TRBV5-4 combines with J gene TRBJ2-1; D uncertain. The V end was cut by 7 bases, the J end by 4 bases, with 15 bases between. The germline CDR1 and CDR2 sequences are SGHNT and YYREEE (reference sequence). CDR3 size: 14 residues. This chain's CDR3 is CASLVVAGYNEQFF. DNA for the CDR3: TGTGCCAGCCTGGTCGTAGCTGGGTACAATGAGCAGTTCTTC.

CDR3 nucleotides: TGCGCCAGCAGCTTGGGGGCAAACAGGTTTAGCTCCTACGAGCAGTACTTC. As protein: CASSLGANRFSSYEQYF. V usage is TRBV5-1 and J usage is TRBJ2-7; D might be TRBD1 (5 bases). This CDR3 comprises 17 residues. The V end lost 0 bases, the J end lost 0 bases, and 16 bases lay between the germline ends. Germline CDR1 is SGHRS and CDR2 is YFSETQ.

The rearrangement links TRBV18 to TRBJ1-1, with 8 nucleotides matching TRBD1. The CDR3 contains 19 residues. Trimming cost V 2 bases and J 0 bases; bases outside gene matches: 14. The germline CDR1 and CDR2 sequences are KGHSH and LQKENI. CDR3 DNA: TGTGCCAGCTCACCAGCTGGGACAGGAGGCCTCACCATGAACACTGAAGCTTTCTTT. Its protein is CASSPAGTGGLTMNTEAFF.

CDR3 DNA sequence: TGTGCCAGCAGCCACGGAGGGTTCGAAGCTTTCTTT. As protein: CASSHGGFEAFF. The chain recombines TRBV14 with TRBJ1-1, with D hard to call. The CDR3 loop spans 12 amino acids. V was clipped by 3 bases and J by 8 bases, with 10 bases between them. The germline V gene encodes CDR1 SGHDN and CDR2 FVKESK.

In its sample, this clone was seen once. V gene TRBV18 combines with J gene TRBJ2-2; D is perhaps TRBD2 (6 bases). Looked up from germline, CDR1 is KGHSH and CDR2 is LQKENI. The CDR3 consists of 14 residues. V lost 1 base to trimming and J lost 6 bases, with 9 bases between them. The CDR3 is CASSPQASAGELFF. The DNA for the CDR3 is TGTGCCAGCTCACCACAGGCTAGCGCCGGGGAGCTGTTTTTT.

The chain is built from TRBV7-8 and TRBJ2-7; 7 bases fit TRBD2. Germline values: CDR1 SGHVS, CDR2 FQNEAQ. The CDR3 length is 14 residues. V trimming: 6 bases; J trimming: 1 base; junction bases outside the gene matches: 6. CDR3 in amino acids: CASRIAGRSYEQYF. The CDR3 DNA reads TGTGCCAGCAGGATAGCGGGTAGATCCTACGAGCAGTACTTC.

V is TRBV4-1 and J is TRBJ2-5, with 7 bases identical to TRBD1. The J call may be mistaken, given a closer DNA end match to TRBJ2-7. The CDR3 loop spans 15 amino acids. Germline values: CDR1 MGHRA, CDR2 YSYEKL. The CDR3 loop reads CASSQPGQTSYEQYF. CDR3 sequence (DNA): TGCGCCAGCAGCCAACCGGGACAGACCTCCTACGAGCAGTACTTC.

The chain joins TRBV6-5 to TRBJ2-7; 7 nucleotides agree with TRBD1. Germline-derived CDR1 and CDR2 are MNHEY and SVGAGI. This CDR3 is 14 amino acids long. V lost 7 bases, J lost 4 bases, and 10 bases stayed unmatched. CDR3 nucleotides: TGTGCCAGCACCAAAAGGGGGCGGGCATACGAGCAGTACTTC. As protein: CASTKRGRAYEQYF.

The chain couples TRBV6-5 to TRBJ1-1; 7 positions match TRBD1. Trimming removed 5 bases from V and 11 bases from J; junction bases left unmatched: 17. CDR1 MNHEY and CDR2 SVGAGI come from the germline V gene. This CDR3 comprises 15 residues. As DNA, the CDR3 is TGTGCCAGCAGTCGTGCGGACAGGACCCCTTCACCCGCTTTCTTT. Protein sequence: CASSRADRTPSPAFF.

J is TRBJ2-7 and V is TRBV18; TRBD2 matches 9 bases. The CDR3 extends over 15 amino acids. J was trimmed by 7 bases and V by 6 bases; bases with no gene match: 13. The germline gives CDR1 KGHSH, CDR2 LQKENI. The CDR3 DNA is TGTGCCAGCTCTTGGGCTAGCGGGAACCCCTGGGAGCAGTACGTC. Translated, it gives CASSWASGNPWEQYV.

The chain links TRBV29-1 to TRBJ2-7; 8 bases fit TRBD2. Germline loops: CDR1 SQVTM, CDR2 ANQGSEA. V lost 3 bases to trimming and J lost 3 bases; unmatched junction nucleotides: 13. The CDR3 contains 16 residues. The CDR3, as DNA: TGCAGCGTTGATGGAGCACTAGCGGCCCAATACTACGAGCAGTACTTC. Translated, it gives CSVDGALAAQYYEQYF.

This chain connects TRBV21-1 to TRBJ1-3; the D call TRBD1 from the table was never checked on the DNA. TRBV21-1 is a pseudogene locus. There are 17 residues in the CDR3. CDR3 sequence reads: CASSLPNQGDRGNTIYF. In DNA form, the CDR3 reads TGTGCCAGCAGCCTTCCTAATCAGGGGGACCGTGGAAACACCATATATTTT.

This clone was recorded once. Other nucleotide sequences from this sample produce the same CDR3. This chain joins TRBV6-4 and TRBJ1-1; D is uncertain. Between the trimmed V and J ends, which lost 9 bases and 0 bases, there was a span of 8 bases. Germline lookup yields CDR1 MRHNA and CDR2 SNTAGT. The CDR3 consists of 12 residues. The CDR3 sequence: CARGRLNTEAFF. CDR3 bases: TGTGCCAGGGGGAGGCTGAACACTGAAGCTTTCTTT.

The V call is TRBV5-1, the J call TRBJ1-2, with TRBD1 matching 7 bases. The trim removed 0 bases at V and 7 bases at J, leaving 6 bases unmatched. From germline, CDR1 is SGHRS and CDR2 YFSETQ. This CDR3 comprises 14 residues. As DNA, the CDR3 is TGCGCCAGCAGCTTGGGACAGGGAATAATTGGCTACACCTTC. It specifies CASSLGQGIIGYTF. Full variable domain (missing parts from reference TRBV5-1 and TRBJ1-2): KAGVTQTPRYLIKTRGQQVTLSCSPISGHRSVSWYQQTPGQGLQFLFEYFSETQRNKGNFPGRFSGRQFSNSRSEMNVSTLELGDSALYLCASSLGQGIIGYTFGSGTRLTVV.

This clone showed up just a few times. The V and J genes are TRBV29-1 and TRBJ2-3, with 10 bases aligning to TRBD2. The germline CDR1 and CDR2 sequences are SQVTM and ANQGSEA. Losses at the gene ends were 3 bases for V and 6 bases for J; bases not matched to a gene: 3. The CDR3 is made up of 13 amino acids. DNA for the CDR3: TGCAGCGTTGAGGCTAGCGGGAGTGATACGCAGTATTTT. Protein: CSVEASGSDTQYF.

This clone was seen a single time. The genes are TRBV2 and TRBJ2-7, with TRBD1 matching over 7 bases. V dropped 6 bases and J dropped 5; count of bases not matched to a gene: 4. The V gene's germline CDR1 is SNHLY and CDR2 FYNNEI. This CDR3 has 12 amino acids. CDR3 loop: CASSPDRDEQYV. The CDR3 bases are TGTGCCAGCAGCCCTGACAGGGACGAGCAGTACGTC.

J is TRBJ1-5 and V is TRBV28; 7 nucleotides line up with TRBD1. This CDR3 is built from 13 residues. The ends lost 7 bases at V and 4 bases at J; junction bases unmatched: 4. Germline V gene lookup returns CDR1 MDHEN and CDR2 SYDVKM. For the CDR3, the DNA is TGTGCCAGCACTTCAGGGGGTAATCAGCCCCAGCATTTT. Encoded protein: CASTSGGNQPQHF.

The chain combines TRBV19 with TRBJ1-1; possibly TRBD1 for D (6 bases). Germline loops: CDR1 LNHDA, CDR2 SQIVND (reference sequence). The V end lost 5 bases, the J end lost 6 bases, and 31 bases lay between the germline ends. The CDR3 runs 19 residues. CDR3 nucleotides: TGTGCCAGTAGTCCGGGGGGTCTATTGGGCAGGGGACGATCGGCTGAAGCTTTCTTT. Its translation is CASSPGGLLGRGRSAEAFF.